The clone carrying this T cell receptor beta chain was detected only a few times. The data derive from a study of brain T cells in children with intractable seizures. The repertoire was sequenced with immunoSEQ multiplex PCR; TCRdb's copy has only in-frame clones and lacks some. The profile shows around 80,000 clones, about 90% of them singletons. V was pared by 0 bases and J by 9 bases, with 21 bases between. The CDR3 loop spans 18 amino acids. Germline V gives CDR1 SGHAT, CDR2 FQNNGV. The V and J genes are TRBV11-2 and TRBJ1-6; D unclear. The source material was peripheral blood, sampled at surgery. This TCR was sampled from a girl under 10 years old with Rasmussen encephalitis and intractable seizures. The CDR3 region has the DNA TGTGCCAGCAGCTTAGATCCTAGATGGAGGGAAATCGTTTCACCCCTCCACTTT. Translation: CASSLDPRWREIVSPLHF.